Presented here are 13 T cell receptor beta chains from one specimen sequenced in a study of beta chain features in type 1 diabetes. Of the isolated RNA, all was reverse transcribed, and so the sequenced material was expressed TCRB transcripts. Clones were sequenced by immunoSEQ multiplex PCR, and TCRdb holds only the in-frame ones, with some missing. The sample lists about 240,000 clones; 27% were seen once. Sequenced input: central memory CD4+ T cells from blood. These receptors were obtained from a young man in good health.

This clone showed up just a few times. The chain is built from TRBV2 and TRBJ2-7, with 8 nucleotides matching TRBD2. CDR3 length: 13 residues. The germline gives CDR1 SNHLY, CDR2 FYNNEI. V dropped 4 bases and J dropped 4; count of bases not matched to a gene: 3. CDR3 region: CASSGGRRYEQYF. The CDR3 bases are TGTGCCAGCAGTGGCGGGAGGAGATACGAGCAGTACTTC.

This clone was seen a few times. This sequence joins TRBV30 and TRBJ2-1, with D perhaps matching TRBD1 or TRBD2 (7 bases each). This CDR3 spans 15 amino acids. V shed 2 bases and J shed 7 bases, with 18 bases lying between them. Germline V gene sequence: CDR1 GTSNPN, CDR2 SVGIG (reference sequence). The DNA for the CDR3 is TGTGCCTGGAGTAAGGGGGGGACAGTCTTAAATGAGCAGTTCTTC. This encodes CAWSKGGTVLNEQFF.

This clone was seen only a few times. V is TRBV7-2 and J is TRBJ2-3; D unresolved. The germline gives CDR1 SGHTA, CDR2 FQGNSA. The V and J ends lost 5 bases and 5 bases respectively, with 8 bases between them. The CDR3 loop spans 12 amino acids. Here the CDR3 reads CASSPSGDTQYF. The CDR3 DNA is TGTGCCAGCAGCCCCTCGGGAGATACGCAGTATTTT.

This clone showed up just a few times. The chain uses TRBV19 and TRBJ1-1, with unresolved D. Germline CDR1 LNHDA, CDR2 SQIVND (reference sequence). The length of the CDR3 is 13 residues. The V and J ends lost 6 bases and 0 bases respectively, with 8 bases between them. CDR3 in amino acids: CASSDLMNTEAFF. CDR3 DNA: TGTGCCAGTAGCGATTTAATGAACACTGAAGCTTTCTTT.

This clone was counted at least ten times. The chain joins TRBV6-5 to TRBJ2-3, with 7 bases aligning to TRBD2. The CDR3 spans 15 residues. V dropped 0 bases and J dropped 3; count of bases not matched to a gene: 3. Looked up from germline, CDR1 is MNHEY and CDR2 is SVGAGI. The CDR3 spells CASSYSTSRTDTQYF. CDR3 DNA sequence: TGTGCCAGCAGTTACTCGACTAGCCGTACAGATACGCAGTATTTT.

The rearrangement uses TRBV25-1 and TRBJ2-1; 8 positions agree with TRBD2. This CDR3 is 18 amino acids long. V lost 0 bases to trimming and J lost 4 bases; unmatched junction nucleotides: 11. Germline values: CDR1 MGHDK, CDR2 SYGVNS. CDR3: CASSEYMTGGGFYNEQFF. In DNA form, the CDR3 reads TGTGCCAGCAGTGAATATATGACTGGCGGGGGGTTTTACAATGAGCAGTTCTTC. Variable domain in full (rest from reference TRBV25-1 and TRBJ2-1): EADIYQTPRYLVIGTGKKITLECSQTMGHDKMYWYQQDPGMELHLIHYSYGVNSTEKGDLSSESTVSRIRTEHFPLTLESARPSHTSQYLCASSEYMTGGGFYNEQFFGPGTRLTVL.

This rearrangement joins TRBV11-1 to TRBJ2-7; D is unclear. Trimming took 5 bases from V and 4 from J, leaving 12 bases between them. The germline V gene has CDR1 SGHAT and CDR2 FQDESV (reference sequence). The length of the CDR3 is 13 residues. This CDR3 reads CASSPGERYEQYF. CDR3 DNA: TGTGCCAGCAGCCCCGGCGAGAGGTACGAGCAGTACTTC.

This clone has only a few counts. J is TRBJ2-5 and V is TRBV10-1; tentatively, D is TRBD1 (6 bases). V was shortened by 4 bases and J by 1 base, with 19 bases between the two germline ends. The CDR3 covers 17 residues. From germline, CDR1 is WNHNN and CDR2 SYGVQD (reference sequence). CDR3: CASSGLQPGQTQETQYF. CDR3 DNA sequence: TGCGCCAGCAGTGGACTGCAACCGGGACAAACCCAAGAGACCCAGTACTTC.

The table lists this clone with a few counts. V gene TRBV30 combines with J gene TRBJ2-5; TRBD2 aligns across 13 bases. This CDR3 comprises 15 residues. Germline CDR1 GTSNPN, CDR2 SVGIG (reference sequence). Trimming took 3 bases from V and 5 from J; bases not matched to a gene: 6. CDR3 region: CAWRTGTSGAETQYF. The CDR3 region has the DNA TGTGCCTGGAGAACCGGGACTAGCGGGGCGGAGACCCAGTACTTC. Full variable domain (missing parts from reference TRBV30 and TRBJ2-5): SQTIHQWPATLVQPVGSPLSLECTVEGTSNPNLYWYRQAAGRGLQLLFYSVGIGQISSEVPQNLSASRPQDRQFILSSKKLLLSDSGFYLCAWRTGTSGAETQYFGPGTRLLVL.

The chain couples TRBV5-1 to TRBJ1-5; D unresolved. The CDR3 loop spans 14 amino acids. V lost 4 bases, J lost 3 bases, and 11 bases lay in between. Germline V CDR1 and CDR2: SGHRS, YFSETQ. Written as DNA, the CDR3 is TGCGCCAGCAGCCCAACTGGCTTCAATCAGCCCCAGCATTTT. Its protein product is CASSPTGFNQPQHF.

The chain links TRBV6-1 to TRBJ2-5; the D gene is possibly TRBD2 (5 bases). The CDR3 totals 11 residues. Germline CDR1 MNHNS, CDR2 SASEGT. Trimming removed 8 bases from V and 4 bases from J, with 8 bases in between. CDR3 bases: TGTGCCAGCGCGGCGGGAGAGACCCAGTACTTC. The encoded protein is CASAAGETQYF.

This clone was counted between two and nine times. This chain joins TRBV5-4 and TRBJ2-3, with TRBD2 identical over 7 bases. Per the germline V gene, CDR1 is SGHNT and CDR2 is YYREEE (reference sequence). After removal of 6 bases from V and 2 bases from J, the junction contained 9 bases not matched to a gene. The CDR3 loop spans 15 amino acids. CDR3 loop: CASTRGTIHTDTQYF. CDR3 sequence (DNA): TGTGCCAGCACCCGGGGGACTATACACACAGATACGCAGTATTTT.

This chain connects TRBV12-2 to TRBJ2-5. TRBV12-2 is recorded as a pseudogene. There are 16 residues in the CDR3. The CDR3: CASRFPPRTEQETQYF. The CDR3 region has the DNA TGTGCAAGTCGCTTCCCCCCCCGGACGGAGCAAGAGACCCAGTACTTC.